This record concerns one TCR beta chain sequence. Its antigen is not known. This sample was taken from a study of graft-versus-host responses after intestinal transplantation. Study-level results: Early HvG declines after transplant were associated with peak circulating GvH clone levels. Ileal or blood samples showed some GvH clones first, and such clones were also found in recipient marrow.

Data came from immunoSEQ multiplex PCR; TCRdb stores just in-frame clones and leaves some out. The sample records 85,000 to 100,000 clones, about 93% being singletons. The starting material was unstimulated CD8+ T cells sorted from spleen or lymph node cells, obtained before intestinal transplant. The sequence was obtained from a human donor who received an intestinal transplant.

The CDR3 nucleotides are TGTGCCAGCAGCACCCCCCGGGACACGAACACCGGGGAGCTGTTTTTT. Translation gives CASSTPRDTNTGELFF. The chain recombines TRBV7-9 with TRBJ2-2; a weak D match, TRBD1 (6 bases). The V end was cut by 5 bases, the J end by 0 bases, with 13 bases between. This CDR3 comprises 16 residues. Germline V gene lookup returns CDR1 SEHNR and CDR2 FQNEAQ (reference sequence).